One sample yielded the 10 T cell receptor beta chains listed below, sequenced in a study of vaccination effects on CD4 cells after COVID-19. The antigens for these receptors are not known. Viral peptide pools were used in the ViraFEST assay to expand antigen-specific CD4+ T cells, and sequencing came afterward. With approximately 10 days of culture completed, CD4+ T cells were isolated. Their SARS-CoV-2 infection, verified by PCR, occurred between March and December 2020. Measured with immunoSEQ multiplex PCR; TCRdb has only the in-frame clones, and not every one. In the table there are 17,000 or so clones, approximately 81% of which are singletons. The sample consisted of CD4+ T cells from PBMCs cultured with SARS-CoV-2 spike peptides, taken before COVID-19 vaccination. These receptors originate from a human donor who had a prior SARS-CoV-2 infection.

The V call is TRBV18, the J call TRBJ1-5; 8 bases are a match to TRBD1. The J segment lost 2 bases and the V segment lost 4 bases, leaving 13 bases of the junction unmatched. CDR3 length: 18 amino acids. Germline CDR1 and CDR2: KGHSH and LQKENI. The CDR3 here is CASSRRTGRSLGNQPQHF. CDR3 sequence (DNA): TGTGCCAGCTCACGAAGGACAGGGAGGTCCCTTGGCAATCAGCCCCAGCATTTT. Looking up the rest from reference TRBV18 and TRBJ1-5 gives the full variable domain: NAGVMQNPRHLVRRRGQEARLRCSPMKGHSHVYWYRQLPEEGLKFMVYLQKENIIDESGMPKERFSAEFPKEGPSILRIQQVVRGDSAAYFCASSRRTGRSLGNQPQHFGDGTRLSIL.

The chain uses TRBV2 and TRBJ2-2, with 7 bases matching TRBD2. This CDR3 contains 18 residues. Unmatched junction bases numbered 15, after V lost 8 bases and J lost 0 bases. CDR1 is SNHLY and CDR2 is FYNNEI in the germline V gene. The CDR3 DNA reads as TGTGCCAGCCATGGGGGGAGACTAGCCAGCGCGAACACCGGGGAGCTGTTTTTT. Protein: CASHGGRLASANTGELFF.

The CDR3 region is CASSFTAGTSGHNEQFF. The CDR3 nucleotides read TGTGCCAGCTCATTCACCGCCGGGACTAGCGGGCACAATGAGCAGTTCTTC. This chain connects TRBV18 to TRBJ2-1, with 12 bases matching TRBD2. Germline CDR1 KGHSH, CDR2 LQKENI. Losses at the gene ends were 5 bases for V and 5 bases for J; bases not matched to a gene: 10. There are 17 residues in the CDR3.

This sequence joins TRBV12-5 and TRBJ2-1; 15 bases map to TRBD2. V trimming: 5 bases; J trimming: 6 bases; junction bases outside the gene matches: 5. The CDR3 sequence is 16 residues long. Germline assignment: CDR1 LGHNT and CDR2 FRNRAP. DNA of the CDR3: TGTGCTAGTGGTACGGGGACTAGCGGGGGGCGCAATGAGCAGTTCTTC. This sequence encodes CASGTGTSGGRNEQFF.

J is TRBJ2-5 and V is TRBV12-5; a weak D match, TRBD1 (5 bases). Germline lookup yields CDR1 LGHNT and CDR2 FRNRAP. Trimming took off 3 bases at V and 6 bases at J, with 11 bases between the two ends. CDR3 length: 13 amino acids. CDR3 bases: TGTGCTAGTGGTTTAGGGCAGGGTCAGACCCAGTACTTC. Its translation is CASGLGQGQTQYF.

The rearrangement links TRBV20-1 to TRBJ2-5; D not certain. V was clipped by 4 bases and J by 3 bases, with 12 bases between them. CDR1 and CDR2 from the germline V gene are DFQATT and SNEGSKA (reference sequence). The CDR3 spans 13 residues. As DNA, the CDR3 is TGCAGTGCTATTGAGCCAAATGAAGAGACCCAGTACTTC. This codes for CSAIEPNEETQYF.

The V and J genes are TRBV12-5 and TRBJ2-7; D call uncertain. Per the germline V gene, CDR1 is LGHNT and CDR2 is FRNRAP. The CDR3 has 12 residues. V lost 0 bases and J 8 bases, leaving 8 bases between the germline ends. CDR3 loop: CASGLVLEKQYF. CDR3 coding DNA: TGTGCTAGTGGTTTGGTACTCGAGAAGCAGTACTTC.

This clone has just a few counts. CDR3: CSVHTGVGANVLTF. The CDR3 nucleotides read TGCAGCGTTCACACAGGGGTCGGGGCCAACGTCCTGACTTTC. V is TRBV29-1 and J is TRBJ2-6; 7 positions match TRBD1. Germline V gene sequence: CDR1 SQVTM, CDR2 ANQGSEA. The V gene end was trimmed by 5 bases and the J gene end by 4 bases; junction bases not matched to a gene: 5. The CDR3 is 14 amino acids. The full variable domain, with the rest looked up from reference TRBV29-1 and TRBJ2-6, is SAVISQKPSRDICQRGTSLTIQCQVDSQVTMMFWYRQQPGQSLTLIATANQGSEATYESGFVIDKFPISRPNLTFSTLTVSNMSPEDSSIYLCSVHTGVGANVLTFGAGSRLTVL.

The rearrangement joins TRBV12-3 or TRBV12-4 to TRBJ2-7, with D possibly TRBD1 on 5 matching bases. The CDR3 sequence is 13 residues long. V was clipped by 7 bases and J by 2 bases, with 12 bases between them. Here the CDR3 DNA reads TGTGCCAGCACCCGACAGCCCCCCTACGAGCAGTACTTC. Protein sequence: CASTRQPPYEQYF.

The chain links TRBV9 to TRBJ1-6; D possibly corresponds to TRBD1 (5 bases). The CDR3 sequence is 14 residues long. V was shortened by 6 bases and J by 7 bases, with 14 bases between the two germline ends. Germline values: CDR1 SGDLS, CDR2 YYNGEE. The CDR3 region is CASNRGQGNSPLHF. CDR3 DNA: TGTGCCAGCAACCGGGGCCAGGGCAATTCACCCCTCCACTTT.